The sequence of this TCR beta chain was determined in a study of T-cell reconstitution after alpha-beta-depleted transplantation in children. This clonotype has just a few counts. The TCRbeta library was prepared with unique molecular identifiers. TCRdb passed the PCR reads through MiXCR, listing each CDR3 protein once. The table lists some 550,000 distinct CDR3 sequences, approximately 16% of them singletons. The V end lost 2 bases, the J end lost 8 bases, and 7 bases lay between the germline ends. Per the germline V gene, CDR1 is DFQATT and CDR2 is SNEGSKA (reference sequence). This CDR3 spans 11 amino acids.

The chain links TRBV20-1 to TRBJ2-1; D not resolved. The source material was PBMCs from the stem cell graft donor, sampled from the stem cell graft. The sequence came from a human donor who donated a stem cell graft to a child with acute lymphoblastic leukemia. CDR3 DNA sequence: TGCAGTGCTAGAAGGGTGTATGAGCAGTTCTTC. Its protein is CSARRVYEQFF.